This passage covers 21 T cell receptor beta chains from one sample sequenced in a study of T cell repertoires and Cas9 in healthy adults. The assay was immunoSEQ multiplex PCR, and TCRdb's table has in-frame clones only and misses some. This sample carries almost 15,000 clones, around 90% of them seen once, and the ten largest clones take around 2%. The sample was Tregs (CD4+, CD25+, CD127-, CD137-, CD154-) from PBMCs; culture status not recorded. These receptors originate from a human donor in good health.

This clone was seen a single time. The CDR3 loop reads CASSLGLSPWDTQYF. DNA for the CDR3: TGCGCCAGCAGTTTAGGGTTGTCTCCCTGGGATACGCAGTATTTT. The rearrangement links TRBV5-1 to TRBJ2-3; D call uncertain. CDR3 length: 15 amino acids. CDR1 SGHRS and CDR2 YFSETQ come from the germline V gene. V was shortened by 5 bases and J by 6 bases, with 19 bases between the two germline ends.

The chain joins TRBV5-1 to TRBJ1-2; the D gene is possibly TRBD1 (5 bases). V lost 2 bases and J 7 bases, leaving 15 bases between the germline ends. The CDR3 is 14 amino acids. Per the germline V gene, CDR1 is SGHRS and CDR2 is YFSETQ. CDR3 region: CASSLGGERGGYTF. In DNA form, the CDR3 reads TGCGCCAGCAGCTTAGGAGGGGAACGGGGTGGCTACACCTTC.

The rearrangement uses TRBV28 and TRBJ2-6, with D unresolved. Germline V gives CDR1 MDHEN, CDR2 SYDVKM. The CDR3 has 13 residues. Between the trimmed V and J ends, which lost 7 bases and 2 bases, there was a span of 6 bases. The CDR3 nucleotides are TGTGCCAGCAACGGACCTGGGGCCAACGTCCTGACTTTC. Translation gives CASNGPGANVLTF.

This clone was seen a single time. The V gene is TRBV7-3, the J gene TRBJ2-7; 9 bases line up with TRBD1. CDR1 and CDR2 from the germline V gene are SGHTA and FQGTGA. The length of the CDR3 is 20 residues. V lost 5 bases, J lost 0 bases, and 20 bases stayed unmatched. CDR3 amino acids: CASSPRVGDRDPPLSYEQYF. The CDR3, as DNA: TGTGCCAGCAGCCCAAGGGTGGGGGACAGGGACCCCCCTCTCTCCTACGAGCAGTACTTC.

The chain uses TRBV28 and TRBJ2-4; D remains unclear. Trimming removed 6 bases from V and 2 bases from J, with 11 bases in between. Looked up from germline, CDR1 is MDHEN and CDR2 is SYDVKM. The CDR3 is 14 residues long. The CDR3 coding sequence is TGTGCCAGCAGCCACGACACGTCCAAAAACATTCAGTACTTC. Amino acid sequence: CASSHDTSKNIQYF.

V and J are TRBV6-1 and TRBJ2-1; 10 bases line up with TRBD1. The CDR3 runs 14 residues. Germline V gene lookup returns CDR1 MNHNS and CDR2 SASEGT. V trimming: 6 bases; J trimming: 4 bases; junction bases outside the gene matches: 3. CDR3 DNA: TGTGCCAGCAGAAAGGGACAGGGGTACAATGAGCAGTTCTTC. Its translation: CASRKGQGYNEQFF.

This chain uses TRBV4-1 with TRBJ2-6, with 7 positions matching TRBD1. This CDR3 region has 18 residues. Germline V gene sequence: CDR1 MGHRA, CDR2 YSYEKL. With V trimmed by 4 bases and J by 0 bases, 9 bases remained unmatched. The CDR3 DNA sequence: TGCGCCAGCAGCCCGCGCCCAGCAGGGGGCTCTGGGGCCAACGTCCTGACTTTC. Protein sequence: CASSPRPAGGSGANVLTF.

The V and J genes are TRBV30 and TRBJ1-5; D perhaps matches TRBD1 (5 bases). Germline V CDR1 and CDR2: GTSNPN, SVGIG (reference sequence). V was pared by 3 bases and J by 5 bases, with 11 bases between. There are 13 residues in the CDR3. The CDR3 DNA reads TGTGCCTGGAGAAAGGGGTTGGATCAGCCCCAGCATTTT. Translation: CAWRKGLDQPQHF.

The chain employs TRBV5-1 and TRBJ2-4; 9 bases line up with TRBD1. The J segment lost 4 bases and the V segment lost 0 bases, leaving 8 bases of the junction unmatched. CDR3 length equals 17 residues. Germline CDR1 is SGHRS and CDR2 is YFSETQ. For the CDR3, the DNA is TGCGCCAGCAGCTTGGGGTACGTCGGGACAGGGAAAAACATTCAGTACTTC. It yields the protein CASSLGYVGTGKNIQYF.

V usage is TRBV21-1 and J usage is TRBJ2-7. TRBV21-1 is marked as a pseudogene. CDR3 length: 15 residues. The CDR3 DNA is TGTGCCAGCAGCAAGCTGCTGGGACGGCGGCGGGAGCAGTACTTC. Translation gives CASSKLLGRRREQYF.

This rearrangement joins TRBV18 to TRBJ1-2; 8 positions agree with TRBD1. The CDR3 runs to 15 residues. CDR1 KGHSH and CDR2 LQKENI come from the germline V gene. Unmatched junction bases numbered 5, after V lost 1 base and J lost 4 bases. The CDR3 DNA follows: TGTGCCAGCTCACCACGGACAGGGATAAGCTATGGCTACACCTTC. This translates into CASSPRTGISYGYTF.

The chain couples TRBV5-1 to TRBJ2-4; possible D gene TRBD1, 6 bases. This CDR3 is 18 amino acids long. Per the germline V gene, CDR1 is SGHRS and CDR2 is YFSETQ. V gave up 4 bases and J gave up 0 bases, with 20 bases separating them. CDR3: CASSPRGGQLLAKNIQYF. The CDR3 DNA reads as TGCGCCAGCAGCCCAAGAGGCGGACAGCTTCTAGCCAAAAACATTCAGTACTTC.

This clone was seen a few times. The CDR3 DNA reads TGTGCCAGCAGTCGGGAGGGGGACACTGAAGCTTTCTTT. This gives the protein CASSREGDTEAFF. The chain recombines TRBV6-4 with TRBJ1-1; TRBD1 is a possible D gene (6 bases). In germline, CDR1 is MRHNA, CDR2 SNTAGT. Trimming took 5 bases from V and 3 from J, leaving 10 bases between them. The CDR3 has 13 amino acids.

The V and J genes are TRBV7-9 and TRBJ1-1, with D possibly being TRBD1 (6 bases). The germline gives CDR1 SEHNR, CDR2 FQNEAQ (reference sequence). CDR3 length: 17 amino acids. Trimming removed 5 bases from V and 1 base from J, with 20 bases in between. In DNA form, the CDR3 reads TGTGCCAGCAGCACCATCCCCGGGGGCAGGGGGAACACTGAAGCTTTCTTT. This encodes CASSTIPGGRGNTEAFF.

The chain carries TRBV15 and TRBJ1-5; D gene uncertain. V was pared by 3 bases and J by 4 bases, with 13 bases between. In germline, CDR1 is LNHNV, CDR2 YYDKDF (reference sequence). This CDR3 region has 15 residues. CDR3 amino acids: CATSRDGKGNQPQHF. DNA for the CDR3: TGTGCCACCAGCAGGGACGGGAAAGGGAATCAGCCCCAGCATTTT.

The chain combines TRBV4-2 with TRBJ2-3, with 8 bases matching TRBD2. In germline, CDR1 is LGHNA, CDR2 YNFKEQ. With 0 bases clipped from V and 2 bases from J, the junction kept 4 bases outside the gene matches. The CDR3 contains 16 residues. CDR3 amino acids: CASSQDAGGHTDTQYF. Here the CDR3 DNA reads TGTGCCAGCAGCCAAGATGCGGGGGGACACACAGATACGCAGTATTTT.

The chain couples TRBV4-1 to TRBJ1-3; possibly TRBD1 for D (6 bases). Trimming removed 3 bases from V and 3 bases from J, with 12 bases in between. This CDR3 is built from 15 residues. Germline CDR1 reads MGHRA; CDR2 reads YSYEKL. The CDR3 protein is CASSQFRGGGNTIYF. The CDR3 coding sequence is TGCGCCAGCAGCCAGTTCAGGGGTGGTGGAAACACCATATATTTT.

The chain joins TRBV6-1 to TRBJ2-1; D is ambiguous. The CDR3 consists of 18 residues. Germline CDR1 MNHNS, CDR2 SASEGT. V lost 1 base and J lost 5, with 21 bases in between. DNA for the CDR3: TGTGCCAGCAGTGAAGTGGGTCTGTTCTACATCGATCACAATGAGCAGTTCTTC. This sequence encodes CASSEVGLFYIDHNEQFF.

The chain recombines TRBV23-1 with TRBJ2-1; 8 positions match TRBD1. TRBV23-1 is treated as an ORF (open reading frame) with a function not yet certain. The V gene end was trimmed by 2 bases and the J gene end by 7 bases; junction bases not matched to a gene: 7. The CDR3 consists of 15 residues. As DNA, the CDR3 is TGCGCCAGCAGTCAAACGGCAGGGGGCGAAAATGAGCAGTTCTTC. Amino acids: CASSQTAGGENEQFF.

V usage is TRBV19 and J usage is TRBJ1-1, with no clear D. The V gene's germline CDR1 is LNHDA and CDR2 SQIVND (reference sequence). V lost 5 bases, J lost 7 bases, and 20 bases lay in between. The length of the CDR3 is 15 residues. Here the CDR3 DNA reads TGTGCCAGTAGTCTCGGAGCCGGGGTTGAGGTTGAAGCTTTCTTT. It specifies CASSLGAGVEVEAFF. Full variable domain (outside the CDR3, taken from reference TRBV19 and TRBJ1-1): DGGITQSPKYLFRKEGQNVTLSCEQNLNHDAMYWYRQDPGQGLRLIYYSQIVNDFQKGDIAEGYSVSREKKESFPLTVTSAQKNPTAFYLCASSLGAGVEVEAFFGQGTRLTVV.

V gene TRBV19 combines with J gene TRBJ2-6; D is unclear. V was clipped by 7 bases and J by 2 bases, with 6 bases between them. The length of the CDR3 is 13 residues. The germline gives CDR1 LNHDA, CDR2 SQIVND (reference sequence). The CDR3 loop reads CASTLPGANVLTF. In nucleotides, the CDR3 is TGTGCCAGTACACTGCCTGGGGCCAACGTCCTGACTTTC.